One and the same sample provided the 7 T cell receptor beta chains below, sequenced in a study of control samples from healthy donors and cancer patients. Data came from immunoSEQ multiplex PCR; TCRdb stores just in-frame clones and leaves some out. The sample has about 170,000 clones; about nine tenths are singletons. Sequences were obtained from blood. Receptor source: a woman aged 25 to 45 in good health.

The chain links TRBV19 to TRBJ1-1; the D gene is possibly TRBD1 (5 bases). The CDR3 is made up of 13 amino acids. V shed 3 bases and J shed 4 bases, with 9 bases lying between them. Looked up from germline, CDR1 is LNHDA and CDR2 is SQIVND (reference sequence). CDR3 protein: CASSIPGLTEAFF. CDR3 nucleotide sequence: TGTGCCAGTAGTATTCCAGGGCTCACTGAAGCTTTCTTT.

The CDR3 coding sequence is TGTGCTAGTGGTTTGTCTAGCGGGAGTCAGGGCTCCTACAATGAGCAGTTCTTC. Its translation is CASGLSSGSQGSYNEQFF. The rearrangement joins TRBV12-5 to TRBJ2-1; 10 bases match TRBD2. The germline CDR1 and CDR2 sequences are LGHNT and FRNRAP. The J segment lost 0 bases and the V segment lost 2 bases, leaving 7 bases of the junction unmatched. The CDR3 covers 18 residues.

This chain connects TRBV12-3 or TRBV12-4 to TRBJ2-7, with D maybe TRBD1 (5 bases). V lost 3 bases and J lost 8, with 11 bases in between. CDR3 length equals 12 residues. CDR3 in DNA: TGTGCCAGCAGTTTGTCCGGACACCAGCAGTACTTC. It is translated as CASSLSGHQQYF.

The gene calls are TRBV6-5 and TRBJ1-2; no definite D call. Germline V gene sequence: CDR1 MNHEY, CDR2 SVGAGI. This CDR3 spans 12 amino acids. Trimming removed 6 bases from V and 4 bases from J, with 9 bases in between. The DNA of the CDR3 is TGTGCCAGCAGGACACCTACCTATGGCTACACCTTC. Translating gives CASRTPTYGYTF.

The J gene is TRBJ2-7, the V gene TRBV28; 8 nucleotides line up with TRBD2. V lost 2 bases to trimming and J lost 1 base; unmatched junction nucleotides: 4. This CDR3 has 15 residues. CDR1 MDHEN and CDR2 SYDVKM come from the germline V gene. The CDR3 sequence: CASSLISGSSYEQYF. The CDR3 region has the DNA TGTGCCAGCAGTTTAATCAGCGGGAGTTCCTACGAGCAGTACTTC. The whole variable domain, remainder taken from reference TRBV28 and TRBJ2-7, is DVKVTQSSRYLVKRTGEKVFLECVQDMDHENMFWYRQDPGLGLRLIYFSYDVKMKEKGDIPEGYSVSREKKERFSLILESASTNQTSMYLCASSLISGSSYEQYFGPGTRLTVT.

This chain uses TRBV5-1 with TRBJ1-4; weak D call: TRBD1 (5 bases). Germline lookup yields CDR1 SGHRS and CDR2 YFSETQ. CDR3 length: 14 amino acids. V was shortened by 1 base and J by 7 bases, with 11 bases between the two germline ends. The CDR3 sequence is CASSLRGDGEKLFF. Written as DNA, the CDR3 is TGCGCCAGCAGCTTGCGGGGGGATGGTGAAAAACTGTTTTTT.

Details on this clone: Other DNA variants within this sample encode the same CDR3. The chain carries TRBV7-9 and TRBJ1-3; D not certain. Germline assignment: CDR1 SEHNR and CDR2 FQNEAQ (reference sequence). The CDR3 sequence is 12 residues long. V was shortened by 1 base and J by 4 bases, with 2 bases between the two germline ends. The CDR3 nucleotides read TGTGCCAGCAGCTTAGAGGGAAACACCATATATTTT. Its protein is CASSLEGNTIYF.